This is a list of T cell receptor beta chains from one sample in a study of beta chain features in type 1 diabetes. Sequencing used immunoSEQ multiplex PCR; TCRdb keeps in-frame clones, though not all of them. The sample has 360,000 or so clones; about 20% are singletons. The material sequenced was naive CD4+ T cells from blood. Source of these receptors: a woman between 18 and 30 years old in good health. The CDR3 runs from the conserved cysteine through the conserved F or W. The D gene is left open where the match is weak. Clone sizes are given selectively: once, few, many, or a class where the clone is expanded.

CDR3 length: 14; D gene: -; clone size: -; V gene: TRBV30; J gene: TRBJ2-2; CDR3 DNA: TGTGCCTGGACTCGCGGCCCGAACACCGGGGAGCTGTTTTTT; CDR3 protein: CAWTRGPNTGELFF
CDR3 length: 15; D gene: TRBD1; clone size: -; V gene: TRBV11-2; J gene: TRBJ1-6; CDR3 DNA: TGTGCCAGCAGCAGGGGACAGGGGGCGAATTCACCCCTCCACTTT; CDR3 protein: CASSRGQGANSPLHF
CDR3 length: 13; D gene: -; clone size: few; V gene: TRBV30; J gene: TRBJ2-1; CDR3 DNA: TGTGCCTGGAACAGGGGGGCGGGAGTCGAGCAGTTCTTC; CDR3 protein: CAWNRGAGVEQFF
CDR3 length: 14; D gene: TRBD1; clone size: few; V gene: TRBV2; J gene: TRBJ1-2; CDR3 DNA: TGTGCCAGCAGTGGGGACAGGGGAGGTCGCGGCTACACCTTC; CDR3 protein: CASSGDRGGRGYTF
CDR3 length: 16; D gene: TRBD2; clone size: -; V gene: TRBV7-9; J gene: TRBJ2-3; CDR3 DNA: TGTGCCAGCAGCCCTGGGACTAGCGGGGGGAGAAATACGCAGTATTTT; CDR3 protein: CASSPGTSGGRNTQYF
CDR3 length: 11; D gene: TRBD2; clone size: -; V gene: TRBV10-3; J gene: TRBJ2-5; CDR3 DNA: TGTGCCTCCTGGGGGGGGGAGACCCAGTACTTC; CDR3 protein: CASWGGETQYF
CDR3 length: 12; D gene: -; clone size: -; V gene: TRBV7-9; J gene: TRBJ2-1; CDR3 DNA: TGTGCCAGCAGTACTAGCAACAATGAGCAGTTCTTC; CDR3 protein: CASSTSNNEQFF
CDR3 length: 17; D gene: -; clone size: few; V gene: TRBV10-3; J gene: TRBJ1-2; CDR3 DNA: TGTGCCATCAGTCTGGGGGGACCCGAAGTAGAAGGCTATGGCTACACCTTC; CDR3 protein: CAISLGGPEVEGYGYTF
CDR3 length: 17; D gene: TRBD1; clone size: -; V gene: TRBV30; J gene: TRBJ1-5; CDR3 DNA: TGTGCCTGGGCACACAGAACGGGACAGGCTTACAATCAGCCCCAGCATTTT; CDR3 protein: CAWAHRTGQAYNQPQHF
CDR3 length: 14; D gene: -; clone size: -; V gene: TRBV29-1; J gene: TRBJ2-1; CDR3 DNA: TGCAGCGTGTCGGGGGGCAGCTCCTACAATGAGCAGTTCTTC; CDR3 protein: CSVSGGSSYNEQFF